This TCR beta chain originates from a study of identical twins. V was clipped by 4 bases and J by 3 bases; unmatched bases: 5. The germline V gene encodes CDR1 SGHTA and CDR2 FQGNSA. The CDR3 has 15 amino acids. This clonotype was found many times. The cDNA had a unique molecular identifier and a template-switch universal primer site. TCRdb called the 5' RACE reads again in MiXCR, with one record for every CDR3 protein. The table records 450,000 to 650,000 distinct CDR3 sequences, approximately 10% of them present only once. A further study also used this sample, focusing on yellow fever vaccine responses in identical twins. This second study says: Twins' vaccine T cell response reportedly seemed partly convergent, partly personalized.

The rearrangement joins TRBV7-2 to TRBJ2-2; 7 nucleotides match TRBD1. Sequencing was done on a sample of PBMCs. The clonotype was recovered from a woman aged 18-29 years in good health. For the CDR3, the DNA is TGTGCCAGCAGCTCTGGACAGGTCTACACCGGGGAGCTGTTTTTT. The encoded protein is CASSSGQVYTGELFF. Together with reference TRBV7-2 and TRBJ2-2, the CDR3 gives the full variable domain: GAGVSQSPSNKVTEKGKDVELRCDPISGHTALYWYRQSLGQGLEFLIYFQGNSAPDKSGLPSDRFSAERTGGSVSTLTIQRTQQEDSAVYLCASSSGQVYTGELFFGEGSRLTVL.